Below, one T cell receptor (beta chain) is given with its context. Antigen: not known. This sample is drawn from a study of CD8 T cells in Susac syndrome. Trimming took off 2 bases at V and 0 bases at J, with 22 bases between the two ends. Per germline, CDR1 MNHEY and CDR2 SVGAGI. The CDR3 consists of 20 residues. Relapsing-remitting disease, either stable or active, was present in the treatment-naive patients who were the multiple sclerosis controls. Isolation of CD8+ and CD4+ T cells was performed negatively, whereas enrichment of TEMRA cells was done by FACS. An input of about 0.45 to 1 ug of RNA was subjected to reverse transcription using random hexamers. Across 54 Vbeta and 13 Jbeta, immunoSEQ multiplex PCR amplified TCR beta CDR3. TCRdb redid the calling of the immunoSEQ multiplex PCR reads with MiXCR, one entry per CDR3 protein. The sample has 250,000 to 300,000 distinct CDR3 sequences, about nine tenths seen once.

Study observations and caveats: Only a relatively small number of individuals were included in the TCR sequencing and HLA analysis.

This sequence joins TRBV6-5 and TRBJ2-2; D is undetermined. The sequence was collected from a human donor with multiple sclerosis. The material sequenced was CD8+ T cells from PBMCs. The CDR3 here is CASSYEPIRPNAANTGELFF. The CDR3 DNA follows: TGTGCCAGCAGTTACGAGCCAATCCGCCCGAATGCCGCGAACACCGGGGAGCTGTTTTTT.